What follows are 12 T cell receptor beta chains derived from one specimen sequenced in a study of shared clonotypes between healthy human individuals. The method was immunoSEQ multiplex PCR; TCRdb's version includes in-frame clones alone and lacks a portion of them. The sample shows a few million clones, 92% of them seen only once. Sequenced: naive CD4+ T cells from PBMCs. The sample's subset: CD45RA+ positively selected. Receptors originate from a man aged 18 to 30 in good health. Some clones in this sample may be carry-over from other donors' samples.

This clone was seen once. The chain links TRBV5-4 to TRBJ1-2, with 7 bases that match TRBD1. CDR1 and CDR2 from the germline V gene are SGHNT and YYREEE (reference sequence). This CDR3 contains 13 residues. J lost 8 bases, V lost 0 bases, and 4 bases had no gene match. The DNA for the CDR3 is TGTGCCAGCAGCTTGGAAGGGGGCCGGGGCTACACCTTC. Its translation: CASSLEGGRGYTF.

This chain connects TRBV19 to TRBJ2-7, with D tentatively TRBD1 (8 bases). Germline lookup yields CDR1 LNHDA and CDR2 SQIVND (reference sequence). The CDR3 sequence is 14 residues long. Trimming took off 4 bases at V and 2 bases at J, with 12 bases between the two ends. Here the CDR3 DNA reads TGTGCCAGTAGTAGACAGGGGAGGGCCTACGAGCAGTACTTC. It encodes CASSRQGRAYEQYF.

This clone was found a few times. The CDR3 loop reads CSASGITQHF. The CDR3 DNA is TGCAGTGCTAGTGGCATAACCCAGCATTTT. This chain joins TRBV20-1 and TRBJ1-5; no firm D call. This CDR3 is 10 amino acids long. Germline CDR1 DFQATT, CDR2 SNEGSKA (reference sequence). The V end was cut by 3 bases, the J end by 11 bases, with 8 bases between.

The chain joins TRBV11-2 to TRBJ1-5; 9 bases agree with TRBD1. V lost 3 bases, J lost 3 bases, and 3 bases stayed unmatched. The germline V gene encodes CDR1 SGHAT and CDR2 FQNNGV. The CDR3 is 15 residues long. CDR3 in amino acids: CASSFGTGSNQPQHF. The DNA for the CDR3 is TGTGCCAGCAGCTTCGGGACAGGGTCCAATCAGCCCCAGCATTTT.

In the case of this clone: The identical CDR3 is also encoded by other nucleotide sequences in the sample. The chain carries TRBV7-3 and TRBJ2-3; 12 bases map to TRBD2. The germline V gene has CDR1 SGHTA and CDR2 FQGTGA. This CDR3 spans 17 amino acids. Germline trimming cut 5 bases from V and 2 bases from J; bases unmatched to any gene: 8. The CDR3: CASSLGLAGGITDTQYF. The DNA for the CDR3 is TGTGCCAGCAGCCTCGGGCTAGCGGGAGGGATCACAGATACGCAGTATTTT.

V usage is TRBV30 and J usage is TRBJ2-3; 7 bases are shared with TRBD2. Trimming cost V 0 bases and J 1 base; bases outside gene matches: 22. The CDR3 has 21 residues. Germline V gene data show CDR1 as GTSNPN and CDR2 as SVGIG (reference sequence). The CDR3 DNA follows: TGTGCCTGGAGTGTCATATTCGACCTACCTGGGGGGGAAAGGGGCACAGATACGCAGTATTTT. This sequence encodes CAWSVIFDLPGGERGTDTQYF.

The V and J genes are TRBV4-1 and TRBJ2-1; 11 bases align to TRBD1. The CDR3 is 17 amino acids. Germline values: CDR1 MGHRA, CDR2 YSYEKL. The V gene end was trimmed by 0 bases and the J gene end by 3 bases; junction bases not matched to a gene: 4. CDR3: CASSQDMGTGGYNEQFF. The CDR3 DNA follows: TGCGCCAGCAGCCAAGATATGGGGACAGGGGGCTACAATGAGCAGTTCTTC.

The rearrangement joins TRBV9 to TRBJ2-5; D is perhaps TRBD2 (5 bases). CDR1 is SGDLS, CDR2 YYNGEE, per germline. This CDR3 contains 17 residues. V dropped 0 bases and J dropped 0 bases, with 15 bases sitting between them. Written as DNA, the CDR3 is TGTGCCAGCAGCGTAGCGAGCGAATGGAGGTACCAAGAGACCCAGTACTTC. Protein product: CASSVASEWRYQETQYF.

Turning to this clone: Other nucleotide sequences from this sample produce the same CDR3. The chain has TRBV5-1 and TRBJ1-1; no clear D. Between the trimmed V and J ends, which lost 1 base and 4 bases, there was a span of 11 bases. The CDR3 is 14 residues long. The germline V gene has CDR1 SGHRS and CDR2 YFSETQ. Here the CDR3 DNA reads TGCGCCAGCAGCTTGTCGGGTGGAGGCACTGAAGCTTTCTTT. This gives the protein CASSLSGGGTEAFF.

The V call is TRBV27, the J call TRBJ2-1; maybe TRBD2 (6 bases). The CDR3 consists of 14 residues. V lost 3 bases and J 9 bases, leaving 15 bases between the germline ends. CDR1 is MNHEY and CDR2 is SMNVEV in the germline V gene (reference sequence). The CDR3 spells CASSFTFGGLEQFF. The CDR3 DNA reads as TGTGCCAGCAGTTTCACTTTCGGGGGACTTGAGCAGTTCTTC.

This chain uses TRBV5-3 with TRBJ2-2, with D possibly TRBD2 on 7 matching bases. TRBV5-3 is filed as an ORF, its function uncertain. The CDR3 totals 18 residues. V dropped 4 bases and J dropped 4 bases, with 23 bases sitting between them. Here the CDR3 DNA reads TGTGCCAGAAGCCTACCCGCCCCAGGGGAGGGGACCACCGGGGAGCTGTTTTTT. Translated: CARSLPAPGEGTTGELFF.

This clone was seen a single time. J is TRBJ2-2 and V is TRBV7-2; 7 nucleotides line up with TRBD1. The CDR3 contains 15 residues. Germline-derived CDR1 and CDR2 are SGHTA and FQGNSA. J gave up 3 bases and V 2 bases, and 3 bases lay outside the gene matches. CDR3 coding DNA: TGTGCCAGCAGCTTACTACAGGGGTACACCGGGGAGCTGTTTTTT. Translation gives CASSLLQGYTGELFF. Drawing the rest from reference TRBV7-2 and TRBJ2-2, the complete variable domain is GAGVSQSPSNKVTEKGKDVELRCDPISGHTALYWYRQSLGQGLEFLIYFQGNSAPDKSGLPSDRFSAERTGGSVSTLTIQRTQQEDSAVYLCASSLLQGYTGELFFGEGSRLTVL.